This T cell receptor beta chain was found in a study of Ad26.COV2.S vaccination and SARS-CoV-2 variants (dated by TCRdb to the early 2020s). Looking at the study overall: Donors in the vaccine arm were drawn from COV1001, a multicentre, randomized, double-blind, placebo-controlled phase I-IIa trial testing Ad26.COV2.S in healthy adults. Ad26.COV2.S was administered intramuscularly at 5 x 10^10 or 1 x 10^11 viral particles, either as a single shot or as two shots given 56 days apart. TCRbeta repertoire sequencing was used to assess the specificity and breadth of SARS-CoV-2-reactive T cell receptors after Ad26.COV2.S vaccination. A total of some 30 samples were included in the TCR-sequenced set, comprising roughly 19 Ad26.COV2.S vaccine recipients, 5 placebo recipients and 8 SARS-CoV-2 convalescent individuals. Trial participants were randomized into five groups of five, in which low-dose or high-dose Ad26.COV2.S was given once or twice, or placebo was given on both occasions. Investigators remained blinded to trial group allocation during experiments and outcome assessment. General findings and caveats noted by the study authors: After vaccination, substantial breadth of spike-specific CD8+ and CD4+ T cell responses was reported. Compared with placebo recipients, Ad26.COV2.S recipients showed higher spike-specific TCR breadth (P = 0.0014). The study lacked the statistical power to compare responses across vaccine doses or regimens. Vaccine and placebo recipients had comparable non-spike TCR breadth, which fits with the vaccine containing only spike. It was noted by the authors that total T cell responses may have been underestimated by the TCR breadth and depth analyses.

This clone was counted a few times. This clone's antigen is unknown. No base-level quality is on record; no much larger clone is a single base apart. The immunoSEQ Assay was used to sequence TCRbeta CDR3 regions. After extraction, genomic DNA underwent amplification by bias-controlled multiplex PCR, followed by high-throughput sequencing. The study's processing was this. To quantify the absolute abundance of every unique TCRbeta CDR3 region, sequences were collapsed and filtered. T cell fraction was estimated by normalization of TCRbeta template counts to usable DNA, with usable DNA being measured through amplification of reference genes present in all nucleated cells. Repertoire TCRs were annotated as SARS-CoV-2-specific by exact matching of V gene, CDR3 amino acid sequence and J gene to a known reactive TCR set. MIRA supplied the reference SARS-CoV-2 TCR set, which was filtered for enrichment in COVID-19-positive ImmuneCODE repertoires so that public or cross-reactive TCRs were removed. Based on the MIRA antigens, annotated TCRs were further analysed at the level of specific ORF or position within ORF. Breadth was defined as annotated unique rearrangements over total unique productive rearrangements; depth was the summed frequency of those rearrangements. Two-sided Wilcoxon rank-sum tests were applied when comparing TCR breadth between groups. Imported from immuneACCESS, the table was reduced by TCRdb to in-frame sequences with V and J called. These copies leave out some clones; in studies compared against another copy, an unresolved V gene accounts for under half, and the cause of the remainder is not known. The V and J calls and clone size come from that table; D and trimming were worked out from the DNA. For this sample the table gives about 400,000 clones, of which less than 90% were detected only once. The ten top clones hold under 3.5% of the sample.

The sample's treatment or condition, from its label and the paper: 15 to 20 received Ad26.COV2.S at low or high dose, single or two shots; about 5 received placebo; per-sample allocation not given. Repertoires of vaccine and placebo recipients were sequenced from samples collected on day 63 after the first injection. Cohort 1b enrolled 25 adults aged 18-55 years at a single site in Boston, USA, between 29 July and 7 August 2020. Ad26.COV2.S was a replication-incompetent adenovirus type 26 vector expressing a prefusion-stabilized SARS-CoV-2 spike protein from the original Wuhan strain. The CDR3 covers 13 residues, taking in both the cysteine and the phenylalanine. Only the CDR3 DNA stays, 39 bases, in frame from base 1. CDR1 and CDR2 (SEHNR, FQNEAQ) derive from the germline V gene (reference sequence). Between the V and J ends, shortened by 5 bases and 8 bases respectively, the junction contains 15 bases.

The sequence joins TRBV7-9 to TRBJ1-2, with a weak D call of TRBD1 (5 bases match). The sample was peripheral blood, taken in a trial of Ad26.COV2.S vaccine versus placebo. The receptor's source is a person aged 18-60 years who received the Ad26.COV2.S COVID-19 vaccine or a placebo. This receptor has the CDR3 CASSPQGSYGYTF. The DNA reads as follows: TGTGCCAGCAGCCCGCAGGGTTCCTACGGCTACACCTTC.